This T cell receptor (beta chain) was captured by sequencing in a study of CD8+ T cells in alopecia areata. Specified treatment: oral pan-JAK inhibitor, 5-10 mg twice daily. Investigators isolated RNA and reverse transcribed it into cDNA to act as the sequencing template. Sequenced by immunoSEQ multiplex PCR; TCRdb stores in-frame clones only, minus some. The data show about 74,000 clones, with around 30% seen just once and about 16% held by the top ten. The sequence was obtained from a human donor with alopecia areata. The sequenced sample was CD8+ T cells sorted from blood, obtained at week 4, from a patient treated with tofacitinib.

The CDR3 nucleotides are TGCAGCGTGTTATCAGATGAGCAGTTCTTC. It encodes CSVLSDEQFF. The chain recombines TRBV29-1 with TRBJ2-1; no clear D. Germline V lookup: CDR1 SQVTM, CDR2 ANQGSEA. V was shortened by 6 bases and J by 8 bases, with 8 bases between the two germline ends. The CDR3 consists of 10 residues.